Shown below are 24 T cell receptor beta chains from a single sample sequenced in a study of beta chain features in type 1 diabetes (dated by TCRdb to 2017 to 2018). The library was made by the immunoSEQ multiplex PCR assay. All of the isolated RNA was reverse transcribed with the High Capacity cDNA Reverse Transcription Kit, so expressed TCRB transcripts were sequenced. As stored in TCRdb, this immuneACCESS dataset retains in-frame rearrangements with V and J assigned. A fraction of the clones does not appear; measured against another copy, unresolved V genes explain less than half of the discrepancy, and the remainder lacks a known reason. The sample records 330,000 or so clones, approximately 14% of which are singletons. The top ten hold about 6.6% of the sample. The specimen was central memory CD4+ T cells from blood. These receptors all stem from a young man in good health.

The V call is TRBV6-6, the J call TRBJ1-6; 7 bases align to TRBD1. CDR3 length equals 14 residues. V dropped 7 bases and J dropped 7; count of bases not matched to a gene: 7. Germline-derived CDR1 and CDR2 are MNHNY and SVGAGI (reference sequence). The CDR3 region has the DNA TGTGCCAGCACCGGGGGACAGCAAAATTCACCCCTCCACTTT. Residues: CASTGGQQNSPLHF.

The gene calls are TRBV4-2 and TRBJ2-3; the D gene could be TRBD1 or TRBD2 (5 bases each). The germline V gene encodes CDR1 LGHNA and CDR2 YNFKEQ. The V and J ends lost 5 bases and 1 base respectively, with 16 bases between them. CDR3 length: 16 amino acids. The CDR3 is CASSAYRDQGTDTQYF. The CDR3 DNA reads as TGTGCCAGCAGCGCCTACCGGGACCAGGGCACAGATACGCAGTATTTT.

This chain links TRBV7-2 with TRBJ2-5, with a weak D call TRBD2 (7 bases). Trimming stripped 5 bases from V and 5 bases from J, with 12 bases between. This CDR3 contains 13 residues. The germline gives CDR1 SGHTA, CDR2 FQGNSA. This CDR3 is CASSGGAGETQYF. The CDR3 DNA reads TGTGCCAGCAGCGGGGGGGCCGGGGAGACCCAGTACTTC.

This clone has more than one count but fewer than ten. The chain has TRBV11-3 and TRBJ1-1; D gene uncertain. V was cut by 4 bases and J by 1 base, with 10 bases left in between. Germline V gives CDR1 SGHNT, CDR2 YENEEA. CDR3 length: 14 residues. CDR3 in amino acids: CASSSLNRNTEAFF. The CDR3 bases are TGTGCCAGCAGCTCATTAAATCGGAACACTGAAGCTTTCTTT.

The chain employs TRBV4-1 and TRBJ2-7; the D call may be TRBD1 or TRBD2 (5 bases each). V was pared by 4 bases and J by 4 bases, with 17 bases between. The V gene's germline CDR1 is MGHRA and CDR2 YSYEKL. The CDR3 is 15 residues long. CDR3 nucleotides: TGCGCCAGCAGCCTGGGGGTAGAGGGTATTTACGAGCAGTACGTC. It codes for CASSLGVEGIYEQYV.

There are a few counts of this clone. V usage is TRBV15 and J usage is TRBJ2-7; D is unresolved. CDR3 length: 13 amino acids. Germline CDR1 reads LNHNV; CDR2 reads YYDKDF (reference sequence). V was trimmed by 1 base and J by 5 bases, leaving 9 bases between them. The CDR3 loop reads CATSRAPRDEQYV. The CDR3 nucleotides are TGTGCCACCAGCAGAGCCCCTCGGGACGAGCAGTACGTC.

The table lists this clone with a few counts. DNA of the CDR3: TGTGCCAGCAGTGGTTCTAGCGGGACAGGAGGGGATACGCAGTATTTT. Translated, it gives CASSGSSGTGGDTQYF. J is TRBJ2-3 and V is TRBV25-1, with D perhaps TRBD2 (9 bases). V was pared by 4 bases and J by 6 bases, with 20 bases between. CDR3 length: 16 amino acids. CDR1 is MGHDK and CDR2 is SYGVNS in the germline V gene.

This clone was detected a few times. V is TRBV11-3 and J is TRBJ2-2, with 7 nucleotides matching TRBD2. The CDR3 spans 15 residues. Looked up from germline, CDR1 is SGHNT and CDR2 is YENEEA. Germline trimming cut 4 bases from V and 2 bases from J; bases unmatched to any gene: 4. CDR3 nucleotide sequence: TGTGCCAGCAGCTCGTCTAGCGGTAACACCGGGGAGCTGTTTTTT. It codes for CASSSSSGNTGELFF.

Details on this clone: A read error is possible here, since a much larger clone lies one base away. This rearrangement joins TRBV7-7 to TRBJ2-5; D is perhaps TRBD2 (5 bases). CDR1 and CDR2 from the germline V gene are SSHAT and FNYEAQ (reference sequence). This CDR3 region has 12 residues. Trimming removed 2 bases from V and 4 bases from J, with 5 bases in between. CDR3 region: CASSLRGETQYF. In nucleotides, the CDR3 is TGTGCCAGCAGCTTACGGGGAGAGACCCAGTACTTC.

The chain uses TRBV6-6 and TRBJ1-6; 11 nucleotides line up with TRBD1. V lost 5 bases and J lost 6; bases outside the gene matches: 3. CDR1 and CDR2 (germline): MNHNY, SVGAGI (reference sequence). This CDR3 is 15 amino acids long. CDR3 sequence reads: CASSIGTGGNSPLHF. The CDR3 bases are TGTGCCAGCAGTATCGGGACAGGGGGTAATTCACCCCTCCACTTT.

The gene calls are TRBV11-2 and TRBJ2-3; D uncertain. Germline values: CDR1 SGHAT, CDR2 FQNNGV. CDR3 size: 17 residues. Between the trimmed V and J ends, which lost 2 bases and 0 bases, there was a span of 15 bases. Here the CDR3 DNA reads TGTGCCAGCAGCTTAATGATCCGGTCCACTAGCACAGATACGCAGTATTTT. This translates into CASSLMIRSTSTDTQYF.

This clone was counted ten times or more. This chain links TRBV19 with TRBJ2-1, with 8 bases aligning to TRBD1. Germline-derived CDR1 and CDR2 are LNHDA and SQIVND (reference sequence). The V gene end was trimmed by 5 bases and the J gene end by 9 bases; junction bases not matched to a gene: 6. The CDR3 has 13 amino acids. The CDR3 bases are TGTGCCAGTAGTGTTAAACAGGGGGGTGAGCAGTTCTTC. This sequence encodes CASSVKQGGEQFF.

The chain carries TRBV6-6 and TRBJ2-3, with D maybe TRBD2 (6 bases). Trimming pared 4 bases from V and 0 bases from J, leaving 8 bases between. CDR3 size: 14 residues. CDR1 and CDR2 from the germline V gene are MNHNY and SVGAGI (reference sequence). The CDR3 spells CASSWAGSTDTQYF. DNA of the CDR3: TGTGCCAGCAGTTGGGCGGGAAGCACAGATACGCAGTATTTT.

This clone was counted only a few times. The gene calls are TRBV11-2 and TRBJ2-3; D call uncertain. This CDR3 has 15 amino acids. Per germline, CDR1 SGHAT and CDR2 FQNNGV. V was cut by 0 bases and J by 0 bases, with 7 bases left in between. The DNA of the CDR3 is TGTGCCAGCAGCTTAGATAGTCTTAGCACAGATACGCAGTATTTT. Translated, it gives CASSLDSLSTDTQYF.

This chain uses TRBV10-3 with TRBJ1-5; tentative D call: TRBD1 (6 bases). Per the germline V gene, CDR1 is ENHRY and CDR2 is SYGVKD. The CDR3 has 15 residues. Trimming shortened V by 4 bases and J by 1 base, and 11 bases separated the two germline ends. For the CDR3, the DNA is TGTGCCATCAGTGCGAGGGGGGCAAGCAATCAGCCCCAGCATTTT. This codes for CAISARGASNQPQHF.

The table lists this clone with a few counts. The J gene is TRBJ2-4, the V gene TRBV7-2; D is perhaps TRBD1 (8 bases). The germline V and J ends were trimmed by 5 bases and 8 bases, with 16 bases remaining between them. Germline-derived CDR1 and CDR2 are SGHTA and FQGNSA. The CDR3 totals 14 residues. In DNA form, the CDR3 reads TGTGCCAGCAGCCTCTACAGGGGGGGGCACATTCAGTACTTC. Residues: CASSLYRGGHIQYF.

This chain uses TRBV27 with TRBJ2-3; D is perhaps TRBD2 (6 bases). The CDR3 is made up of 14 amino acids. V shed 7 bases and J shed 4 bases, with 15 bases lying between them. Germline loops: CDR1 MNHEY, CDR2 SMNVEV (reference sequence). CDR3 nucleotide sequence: TGTGCCAGCATGGTGCGCAGGGAGGCAGATACGCAGTATTTT. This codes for CASMVRREADTQYF.

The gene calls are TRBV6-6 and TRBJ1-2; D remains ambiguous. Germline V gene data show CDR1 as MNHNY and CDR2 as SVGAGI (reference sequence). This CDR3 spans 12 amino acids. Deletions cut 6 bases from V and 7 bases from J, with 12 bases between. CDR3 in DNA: TGTGCCAGCAGGAACGAGCGGGGTGGCTACACCTTC. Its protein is CASRNERGGYTF.

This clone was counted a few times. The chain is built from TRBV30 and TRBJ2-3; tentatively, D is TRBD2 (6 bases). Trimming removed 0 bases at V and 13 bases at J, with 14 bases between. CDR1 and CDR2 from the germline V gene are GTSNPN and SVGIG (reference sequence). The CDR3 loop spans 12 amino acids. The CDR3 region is CAWSVLMREKYF. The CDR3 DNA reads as TGTGCCTGGAGTGTACTTATGCGGGAAAAGTATTTT.

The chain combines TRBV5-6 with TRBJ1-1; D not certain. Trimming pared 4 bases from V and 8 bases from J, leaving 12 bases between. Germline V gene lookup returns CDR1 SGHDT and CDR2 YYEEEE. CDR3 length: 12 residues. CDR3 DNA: TGTGCCAGCAGCCCAACGGTGGGGGAAGCTTTCTTT. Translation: CASSPTVGEAFF.

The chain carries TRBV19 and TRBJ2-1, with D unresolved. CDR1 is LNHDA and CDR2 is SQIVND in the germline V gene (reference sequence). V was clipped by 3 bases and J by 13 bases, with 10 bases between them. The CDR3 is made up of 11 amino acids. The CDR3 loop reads CASSMRQYQFF. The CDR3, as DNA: TGTGCCAGTAGTATGCGGCAGTATCAGTTCTTC.

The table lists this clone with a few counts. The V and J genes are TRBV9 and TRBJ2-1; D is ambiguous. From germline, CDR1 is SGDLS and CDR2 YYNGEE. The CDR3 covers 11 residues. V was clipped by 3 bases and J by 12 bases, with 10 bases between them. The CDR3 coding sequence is TGTGCCAGCAGCGCCGATGGCTCGCAGTTCTTC. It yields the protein CASSADGSQFF.

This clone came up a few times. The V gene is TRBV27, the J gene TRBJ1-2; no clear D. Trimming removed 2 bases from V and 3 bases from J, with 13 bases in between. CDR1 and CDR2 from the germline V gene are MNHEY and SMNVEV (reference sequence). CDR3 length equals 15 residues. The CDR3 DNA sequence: TGTGCCAGCAGTTTACAACCGGGTGGATACTATGGCTACACCTTC. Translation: CASSLQPGGYYGYTF.

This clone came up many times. CDR3 in DNA: TGTGCCTGGAGTGTTGGGAGTCGGACAGAGTTGTACTTC. Translated, it gives CAWSVGSRTELYF. The V gene is TRBV30, the J gene TRBJ2-4; perhaps TRBD1 as D (6 bases). V was trimmed by 0 bases and J by 15 bases, leaving 18 bases between them. Germline-derived CDR1 and CDR2 are GTSNPN and SVGIG (reference sequence). This CDR3 contains 13 residues.